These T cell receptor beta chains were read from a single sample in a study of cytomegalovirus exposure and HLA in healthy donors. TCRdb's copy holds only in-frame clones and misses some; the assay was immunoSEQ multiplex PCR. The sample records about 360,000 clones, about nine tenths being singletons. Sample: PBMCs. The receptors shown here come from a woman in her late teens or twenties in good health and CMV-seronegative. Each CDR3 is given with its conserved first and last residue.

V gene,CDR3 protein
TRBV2,CASSESQGIPNVLTF
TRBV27,CASSFKPSYEQYF
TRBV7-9,CASSQQGAGTEAFF
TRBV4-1,CASSQGGTSVHNEQFF
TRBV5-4,CASSSRLAATDTQYF
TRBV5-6,CASSSTGGNQPQHF
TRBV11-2,CASSAHRDSYEQYF
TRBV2,CASSVRRSKREDADTQYF
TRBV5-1,CASSLGLSEETQYF
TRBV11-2,CASSLNQRGTYTDTQYF
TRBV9,CASSVELNNEQFF
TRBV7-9,CASSLRGTPGEQYF
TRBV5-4,CASSPGTGTYEQYF
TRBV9,CASSVGPGGDQPQHF
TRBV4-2,CASSPGTNQETQYF
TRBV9,CASSVMAVSAGRDEQFF
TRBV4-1,CASSQVRSFPTYGYTF
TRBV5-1,CASSLGARGRGETQYF
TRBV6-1,CASSDRAYGYTF
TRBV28,CASSFLDRGNSPLHF
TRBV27,CASSLSTGGNEQFF
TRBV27,CASSLSAANTEAFF
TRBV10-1,CASSESLRTVSEQYF
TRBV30,CAWSWGPNTEAFF
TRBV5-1,CASSSAGLAGTYEQYF
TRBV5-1,CASRSGQGAYEQYF
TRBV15,CATSRTLEGADTQYF
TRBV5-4,CASSPLDDRSTDTQYF
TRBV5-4,CASSGDFEQFF
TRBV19,CASILRPQERPTEAFF
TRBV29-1,CSVDGSTGFRVSYNEQFF